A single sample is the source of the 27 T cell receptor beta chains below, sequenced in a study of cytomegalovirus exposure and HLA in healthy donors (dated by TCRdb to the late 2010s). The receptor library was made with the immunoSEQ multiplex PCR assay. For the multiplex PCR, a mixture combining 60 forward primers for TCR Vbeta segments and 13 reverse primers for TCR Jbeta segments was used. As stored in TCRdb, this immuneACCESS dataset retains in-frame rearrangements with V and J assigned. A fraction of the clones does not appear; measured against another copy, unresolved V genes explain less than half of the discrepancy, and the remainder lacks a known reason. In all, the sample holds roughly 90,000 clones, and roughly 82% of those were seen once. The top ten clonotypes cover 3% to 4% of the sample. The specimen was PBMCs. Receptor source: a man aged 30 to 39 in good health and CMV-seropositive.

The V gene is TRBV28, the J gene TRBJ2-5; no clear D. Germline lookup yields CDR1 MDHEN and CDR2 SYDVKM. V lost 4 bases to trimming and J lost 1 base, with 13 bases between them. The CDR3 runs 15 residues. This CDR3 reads CASSWVLGAQETQYF. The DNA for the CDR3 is TGTGCCAGCAGTTGGGTTTTAGGAGCCCAAGAGACCCAGTACTTC.

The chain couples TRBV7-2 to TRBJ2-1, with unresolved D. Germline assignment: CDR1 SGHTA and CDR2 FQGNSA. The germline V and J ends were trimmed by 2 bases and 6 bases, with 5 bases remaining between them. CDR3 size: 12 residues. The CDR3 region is CASSLTGNEQFF. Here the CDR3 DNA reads TGTGCCAGCAGCTTAACCGGCAATGAGCAGTTCTTC.

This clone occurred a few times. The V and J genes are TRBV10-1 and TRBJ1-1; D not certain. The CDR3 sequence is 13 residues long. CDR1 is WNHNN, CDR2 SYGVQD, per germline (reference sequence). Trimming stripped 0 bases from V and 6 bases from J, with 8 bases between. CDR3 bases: TGCGCCAGCAGTGAGTCCTTTCGGTCTGAAGCTTTCTTT. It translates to CASSESFRSEAFF.

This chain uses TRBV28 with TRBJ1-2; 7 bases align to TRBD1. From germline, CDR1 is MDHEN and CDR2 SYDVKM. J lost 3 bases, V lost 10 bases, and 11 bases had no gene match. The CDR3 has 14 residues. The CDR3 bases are TGTGCCATTGGGGAAGGGGGCTCAGACTATGGCTACACCTTC. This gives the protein CAIGEGGSDYGYTF.

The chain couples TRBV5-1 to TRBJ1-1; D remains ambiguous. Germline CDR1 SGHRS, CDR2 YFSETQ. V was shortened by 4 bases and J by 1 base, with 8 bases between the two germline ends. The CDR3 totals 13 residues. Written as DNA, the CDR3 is TGCGCCAGCAGCGAGGAAGGGAACACTGAAGCTTTCTTT. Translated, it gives CASSEEGNTEAFF. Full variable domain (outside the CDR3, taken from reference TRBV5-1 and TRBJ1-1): KAGVTQTPRYLIKTRGQQVTLSCSPISGHRSVSWYQQTPGQGLQFLFEYFSETQRNKGNFPGRFSGRQFSNSRSEMNVSTLELGDSALYLCASSEEGNTEAFFGQGTRLTVV.

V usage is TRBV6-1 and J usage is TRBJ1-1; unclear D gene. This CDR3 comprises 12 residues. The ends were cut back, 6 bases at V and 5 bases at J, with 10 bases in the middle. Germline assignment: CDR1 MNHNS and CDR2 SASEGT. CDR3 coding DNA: TGTGCCAGCAGACCCTACTCGACTGAAGCTTTCTTT. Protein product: CASRPYSTEAFF.

This CDR3 reads CSAASSGHAFF. CDR3 sequence (DNA): TGCAGCGCTGCTTCCTCGGGACACGCTTTCTTT. This sequence joins TRBV29-1 and TRBJ1-1, with a weak D call TRBD1 (6 bases). Trimming took 7 bases from V and 11 from J, leaving 17 bases between them. Germline V lookup: CDR1 SQVTM, CDR2 ANQGSEA. The length of the CDR3 is 11 residues.

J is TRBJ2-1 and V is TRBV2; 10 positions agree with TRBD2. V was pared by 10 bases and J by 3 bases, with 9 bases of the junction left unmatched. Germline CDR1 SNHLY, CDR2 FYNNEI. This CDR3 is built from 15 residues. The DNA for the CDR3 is TGTGCCACCCCCCCTACTAGCGGGAACTACAATGAGCAGTTCTTC. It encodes CATPPTSGNYNEQFF.

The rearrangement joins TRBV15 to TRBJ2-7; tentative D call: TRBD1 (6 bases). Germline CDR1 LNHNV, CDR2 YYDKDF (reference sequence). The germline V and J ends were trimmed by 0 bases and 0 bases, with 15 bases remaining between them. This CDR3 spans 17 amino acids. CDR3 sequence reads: CATSRDDWGLVSYEQYF. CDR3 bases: TGTGCCACCAGCAGAGATGATTGGGGGCTAGTCTCCTACGAGCAGTACTTC. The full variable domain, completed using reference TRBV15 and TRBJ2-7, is DAMVIQNPRYQVTQFGKPVTLSCSQTLNHNVMYWYQQKSSQAPKLLFHYYDKDFNNEADTPDNFQSRRPNTSFCFLDIRSPGLGDTAMYLCATSRDDWGLVSYEQYFGPGTRLTVT.

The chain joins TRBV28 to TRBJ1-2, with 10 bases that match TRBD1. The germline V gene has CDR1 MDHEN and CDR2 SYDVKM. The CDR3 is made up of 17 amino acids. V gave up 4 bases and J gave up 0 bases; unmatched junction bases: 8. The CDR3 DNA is TGTGCCAGCAGTTCTGGGACAGGGGATATTACTAACTATGGCTACACCTTC. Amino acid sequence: CASSSGTGDITNYGYTF.

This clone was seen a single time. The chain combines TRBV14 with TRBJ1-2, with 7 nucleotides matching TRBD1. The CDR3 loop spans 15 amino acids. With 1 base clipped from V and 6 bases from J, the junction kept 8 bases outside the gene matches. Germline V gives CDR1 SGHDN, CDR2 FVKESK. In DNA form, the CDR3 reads TGTGCCAGCAGCCAAGTGGGCAAGGGGGCAAATGGCTACACCTTC. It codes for CASSQVGKGANGYTF.

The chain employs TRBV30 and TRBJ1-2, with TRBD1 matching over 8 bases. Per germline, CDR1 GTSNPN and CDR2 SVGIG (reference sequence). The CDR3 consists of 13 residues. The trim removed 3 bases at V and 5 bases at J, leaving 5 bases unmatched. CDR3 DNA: TGTGCCTGGAGCCCGGACAGGGTTTATGGCTACACCTTC. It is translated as CAWSPDRVYGYTF.

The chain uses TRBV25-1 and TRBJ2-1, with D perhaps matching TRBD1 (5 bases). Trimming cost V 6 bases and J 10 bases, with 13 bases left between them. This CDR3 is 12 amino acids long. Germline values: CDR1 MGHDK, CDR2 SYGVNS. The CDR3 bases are TGTGCCAGCAGCTTTCAGGGATTGGAGCAGTTCTTC. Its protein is CASSFQGLEQFF. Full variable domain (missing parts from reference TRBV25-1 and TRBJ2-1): EADIYQTPRYLVIGTGKKITLECSQTMGHDKMYWYQQDPGMELHLIHYSYGVNSTEKGDLSSESTVSRIRTEHFPLTLESARPSHTSQYLCASSFQGLEQFFGPGTRLTVL.

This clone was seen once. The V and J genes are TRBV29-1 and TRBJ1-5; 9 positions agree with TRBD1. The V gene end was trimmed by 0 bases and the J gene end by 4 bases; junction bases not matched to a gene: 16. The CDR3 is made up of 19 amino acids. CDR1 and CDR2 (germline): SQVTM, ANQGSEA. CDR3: CSVEDCGTGILARNQPQHF. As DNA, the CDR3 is TGCAGCGTTGAAGATTGCGGGACAGGGATCTTAGCGAGAAATCAGCCCCAGCATTTT.

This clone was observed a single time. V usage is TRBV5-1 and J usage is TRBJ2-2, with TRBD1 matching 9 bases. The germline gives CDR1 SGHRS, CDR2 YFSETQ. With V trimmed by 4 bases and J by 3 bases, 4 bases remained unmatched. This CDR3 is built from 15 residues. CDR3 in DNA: TGCGCCAGCAGCCAAAGGACAGGGGACACCGGGGAGCTGTTTTTT. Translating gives CASSQRTGDTGELFF.

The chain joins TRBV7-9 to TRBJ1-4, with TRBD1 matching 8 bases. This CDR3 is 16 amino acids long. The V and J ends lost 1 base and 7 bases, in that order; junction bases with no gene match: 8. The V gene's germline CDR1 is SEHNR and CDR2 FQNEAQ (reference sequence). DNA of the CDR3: TGTGCCAGCAGCTTAGGAGACAGGGGTGAGGGTGAAAAACTGTTTTTT. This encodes CASSLGDRGEGEKLFF.

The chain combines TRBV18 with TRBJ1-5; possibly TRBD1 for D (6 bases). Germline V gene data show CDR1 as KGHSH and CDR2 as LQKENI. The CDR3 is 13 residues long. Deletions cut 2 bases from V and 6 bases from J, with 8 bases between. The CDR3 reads CASSPGGSQPQHF. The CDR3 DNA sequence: TGTGCCAGCTCACCAGGGGGCTCTCAGCCCCAGCATTTT.

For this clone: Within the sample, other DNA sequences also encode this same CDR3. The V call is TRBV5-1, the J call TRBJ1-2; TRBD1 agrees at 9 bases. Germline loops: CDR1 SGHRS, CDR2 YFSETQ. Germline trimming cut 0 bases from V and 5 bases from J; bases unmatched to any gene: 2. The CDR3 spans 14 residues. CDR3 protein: CASSLAGTGYGYTF. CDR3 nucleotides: TGCGCCAGCAGCTTGGCCGGGACAGGGTATGGCTACACCTTC.

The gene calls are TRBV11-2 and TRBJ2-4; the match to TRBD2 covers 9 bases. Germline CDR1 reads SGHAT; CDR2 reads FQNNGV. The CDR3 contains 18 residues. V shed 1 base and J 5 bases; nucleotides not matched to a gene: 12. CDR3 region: CASSLAIWREGLENIQYF. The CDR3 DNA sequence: TGTGCCAGCAGCTTAGCGATCTGGCGGGAGGGCCTTGAAAACATTCAGTACTTC. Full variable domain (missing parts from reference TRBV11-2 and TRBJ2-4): EAGVAQSPRYKIIEKRQSVAFWCNPISGHATLYWYQQILGQGPKLLIQFQNNGVVDDSQLPKDRFSAERLKGVDSTLKIQPAKLEDSAVYLCASSLAIWREGLENIQYFGAGTRLSVL.

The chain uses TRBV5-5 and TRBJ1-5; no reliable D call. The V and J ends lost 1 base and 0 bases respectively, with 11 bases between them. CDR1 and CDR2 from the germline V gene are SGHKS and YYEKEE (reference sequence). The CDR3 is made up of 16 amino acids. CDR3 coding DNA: TGTGCCAGCAGCTTGACTCGCCTTCTTAGCAATCAGCCCCAGCATTTT. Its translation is CASSLTRLLSNQPQHF.

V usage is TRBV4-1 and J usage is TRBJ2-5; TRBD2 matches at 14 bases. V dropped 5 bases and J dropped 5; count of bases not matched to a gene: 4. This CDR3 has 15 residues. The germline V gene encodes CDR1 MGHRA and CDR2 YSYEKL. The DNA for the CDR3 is TGCGCCAGCAGCGGACTAGCGGGAGGTCGGGAGACCCAGTACTTC. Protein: CASSGLAGGRETQYF.

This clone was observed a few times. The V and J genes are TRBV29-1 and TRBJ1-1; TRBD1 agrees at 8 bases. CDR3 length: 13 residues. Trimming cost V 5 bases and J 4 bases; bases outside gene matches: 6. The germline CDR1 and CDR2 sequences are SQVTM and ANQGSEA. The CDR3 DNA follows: TGCAGCGTTAGGACAGGGTGGGGCACTGAAGCTTTCTTT. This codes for CSVRTGWGTEAFF.

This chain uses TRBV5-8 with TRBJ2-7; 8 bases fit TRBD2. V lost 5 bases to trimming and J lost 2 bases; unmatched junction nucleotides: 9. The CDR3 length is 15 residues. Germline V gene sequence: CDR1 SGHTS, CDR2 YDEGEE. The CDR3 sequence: CASRVVAGSPYEQYF. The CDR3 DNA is TGTGCCAGCAGGGTTGTAGCGGGGTCTCCCTACGAGCAGTACTTC.

Written as DNA, the CDR3 is TGTGCCAGCAGCGAGTGGGCTGCAAACTATGGCTACACCTTC. Residues: CASSEWAANYGYTF. The chain is built from TRBV7-9 and TRBJ1-2; D is unresolved. V lost 5 bases to trimming and J lost 2 bases, with 12 bases between them. The germline gives CDR1 SEHNR, CDR2 FQNEAQ (reference sequence). The CDR3 spans 14 residues.

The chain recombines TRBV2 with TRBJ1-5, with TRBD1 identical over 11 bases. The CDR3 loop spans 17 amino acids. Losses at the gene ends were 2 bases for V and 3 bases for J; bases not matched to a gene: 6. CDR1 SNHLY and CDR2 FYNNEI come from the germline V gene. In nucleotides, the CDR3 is TGTGCCAGCAGTGAACTGTGGACAGGGGGCTACAATCAGCCCCAGCATTTT. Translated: CASSELWTGGYNQPQHF.

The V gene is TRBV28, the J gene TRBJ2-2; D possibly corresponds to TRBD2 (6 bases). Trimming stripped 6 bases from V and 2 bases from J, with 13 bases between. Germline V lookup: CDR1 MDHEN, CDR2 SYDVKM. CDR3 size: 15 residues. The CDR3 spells CASRPTSLNTGELFF. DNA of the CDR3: TGTGCCAGCAGGCCTACTAGCCTCAACACCGGGGAGCTGTTTTTT.

The CDR3 loop reads CSAPRSRAPNEQFF. The DNA for the CDR3 is TGCAGCGCCCCCAGGTCCAGGGCCCCCAATGAGCAGTTCTTC. The rearrangement links TRBV29-1 to TRBJ2-1; the D gene is possibly TRBD1 (5 bases). Germline V gene lookup returns CDR1 SQVTM and CDR2 ANQGSEA. This CDR3 comprises 14 residues. The V and J ends lost 7 bases and 6 bases respectively, with 19 bases between them.